This T cell receptor (beta chain) was identified during a study of blood T cells in healthy people across ages. Sample-barcoded 5' priming and a J-beta primer mix drove a second PCR of roughly 6 to 12 cycles. In TCRdb, the 5' RACE reads were re-called with MiXCR into one record per CDR3 protein. The sample includes around 650,000 distinct CDR3 sequences, 32% of them seen just once. The table lists this clonotype with many counts. The clonotype originates from a woman at least 80 years old in good health. Sequenced input: blood.

In nucleotides, the CDR3 is TGTGCCAGCAGAAGTCAGGACCCTCCCTACGAGCAGTACTTC. Protein sequence: CASRSQDPPYEQYF. The J gene is TRBJ2-7, the V gene TRBV7-9, with D unresolved. Between the trimmed V and J ends, which lost 6 bases and 2 bases, there was a span of 14 bases. CDR1 is SEHNR, CDR2 FQNEAQ, per germline (reference sequence). CDR3 size: 14 residues.